The 4 T cell receptor beta chains presented below share a single source sample, sequenced in a study of blood T cell repertoires in COVID-19. Sequenced by immunoSEQ multiplex PCR; TCRdb stores in-frame clones only, minus some. The sample lists 32,000 or so clones; almost 90% were seen once. Specimen: peripheral blood. Receptor source: a human donor in a cohort sampled during active COVID-19.

V and J are TRBV5-1 and TRBJ2-1; 7 bases match TRBD2. With V trimmed by 2 bases and J by 6 bases, 5 bases remained unmatched. Germline-derived CDR1 and CDR2 are SGHRS and YFSETQ. This CDR3 comprises 14 residues. CDR3 region: CASSLLPGGNEQFF. The CDR3 DNA reads as TGCGCCAGCAGCTTACTACCGGGGGGCAATGAGCAGTTCTTC.

V gene TRBV11-2 combines with J gene TRBJ2-2; 10 bases fit TRBD2. The germline V gene encodes CDR1 SGHAT and CDR2 FQNNGV. V gave up 0 bases and J gave up 3 bases; unmatched junction bases: 1. This CDR3 contains 16 residues. The CDR3 is CASSLELAGYTGELFF. In DNA form, the CDR3 reads TGTGCCAGCAGCTTAGAACTAGCGGGATACACCGGGGAGCTGTTTTTT.

The chain combines TRBV6-5 with TRBJ2-5; the D gene is possibly TRBD1 (5 bases). V lost 0 bases and J lost 3, with 5 bases in between. This CDR3 region has 13 residues. Germline V gene data show CDR1 as MNHEY and CDR2 as SVGAGI. In DNA form, the CDR3 reads TGTGCCAGCAGTTACTCAGGGGAAGAGACCCAGTACTTC. It yields the protein CASSYSGEETQYF.

This chain joins TRBV6-5 and TRBJ1-1; 9 bases are a match to TRBD1. The germline V gene encodes CDR1 MNHEY and CDR2 SVGAGI. This CDR3 comprises 14 residues. V was pared by 4 bases and J by 6 bases, with 6 bases of the junction left unmatched. The CDR3 nucleotides are TGTGCCAGCAGTTCCGACAGGGGGGTAGCTGAAGCTTTCTTT. It codes for CASSSDRGVAEAFF.